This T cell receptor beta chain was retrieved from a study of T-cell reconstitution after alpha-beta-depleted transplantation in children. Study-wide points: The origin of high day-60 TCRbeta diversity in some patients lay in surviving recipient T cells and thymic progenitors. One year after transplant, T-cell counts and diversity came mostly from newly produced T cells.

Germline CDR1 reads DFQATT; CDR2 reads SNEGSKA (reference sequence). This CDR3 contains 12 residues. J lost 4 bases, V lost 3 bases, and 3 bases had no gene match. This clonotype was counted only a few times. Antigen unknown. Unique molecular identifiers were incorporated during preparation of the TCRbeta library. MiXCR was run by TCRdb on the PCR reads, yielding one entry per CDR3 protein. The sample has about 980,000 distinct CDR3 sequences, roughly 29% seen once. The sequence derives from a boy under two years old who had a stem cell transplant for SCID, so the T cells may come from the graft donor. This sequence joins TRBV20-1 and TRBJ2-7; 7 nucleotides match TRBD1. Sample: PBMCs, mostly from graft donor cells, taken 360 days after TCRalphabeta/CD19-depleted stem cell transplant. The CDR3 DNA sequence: TGCAGTGCTAGCCCGGACAGGTACGAGCAGTACTTC. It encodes CSASPDRYEQYF.